The rows below give T cell receptor beta chains drawn from one sample of a study of blood T cell repertoires in COVID-19. Repertoires were generated with immunoSEQ multiplex PCR, while TCRdb's copy carries only in-frame clones and drops some. The table records about 180,000 clones, roughly four fifths of them present only once. The source material was peripheral blood. These receptors all come from a woman between 70 and 85 years old with COVID-19, enrolled during active disease. Each CDR3 is given with its conserved first and last residue. Fields, in order: CDR3 protein, CDR3 DNA, clone size, D gene, J gene, V gene, CDR3 length. A D gene is named only where the DNA matches it firmly. The size field is filled for only some rows; it gives once, few, many or a size class.

CASSQDRGPYGYTF | TGCGCCAGCAGCCAAGATAGGGGGCCATATGGCTACACCTTC | NA | TRBD1 | TRBJ1-2 | TRBV4-1 | 14
CASSLGREAGYTF | TGTGCCAGCAGTTTGGGTCGGGAGGCTGGCTACACCTTC | NA | NA | TRBJ1-2 | TRBV12-3/TRBV12-4 | 13
CASSDYEGAEGTQYF | TGTGCCAGTAGTGACTATGAGGGGGCCGAGGGGACCCAGTACTTC | NA | TRBD1 | TRBJ2-5 | TRBV19 | 15
CASSLLAGRGNEQFF | TGTGCCAGCAGCCTATTAGCGGGACGGGGCAATGAGCAGTTCTTC | NA | TRBD2 | TRBJ2-1 | TRBV5-8 | 15
CASSLDPGTGGPLHF | TGTGCCAGCAGCTTAGATCCAGGGACAGGCGGACCCCTCCACTTT | NA | TRBD1 | TRBJ1-6 | TRBV11-2 | 15
CASSAQNYQPQHF | TGTGCCAGTAGTGCACAGAACTATCAGCCCCAGCATTTT | once | NA | TRBJ1-5 | TRBV19 | 13
CASRDGTSGSRMFF | TGTGCCAGCAGAGACGGGACTAGCGGGAGTAGGATGTTCTTC | NA | TRBD2 | TRBJ2-1 | TRBV6-5 | 14
CASSLAGVPGANVLTF | TGTGCCAGCAGCTTAGCAGGGGTCCCTGGGGCCAACGTCCTGACTTTC | NA | NA | TRBJ2-6 | TRBV7-2 | 16
CASRELAGDRGDTQYF | TGTGCCAGCAGAGAGCTAGCGGGAGATCGGGGAGATACGCAGTATTTT | few | TRBD2 | TRBJ2-3 | TRBV2 | 16
CASSLFRTNTEAFF | TGTGCCAGCAGTTTATTCAGGACTAACACTGAAGCTTTCTTT | NA | NA | TRBJ1-1 | TRBV28 | 14
CASSPGGSSGNTIYF | TGTGCCAGCAGTCCTGGGGGGAGCTCTGGAAACACCATATATTTT | few | NA | TRBJ1-3 | TRBV28 | 15
CASRIQAGVWETQYF | TGTGCCAGCAGGATCCAAGCGGGAGTATGGGAGACCCAGTACTTC | NA | TRBD2 | TRBJ2-5 | TRBV6-5 | 15
CASSLSSGRTYEQYF | TGTGCCAGCAGTCTCTCTAGCGGGAGAACCTACGAGCAGTACTTC | NA | TRBD2 | TRBJ2-7 | TRBV27 | 15
CATKERLAGGTNEQFF | TGTGCCACCAAGGAGCGACTAGCGGGAGGGACGAATGAGCAGTTCTTC | NA | TRBD2 | TRBJ2-1 | TRBV10-3 | 16
CAIWEPRRTEAFF | TGTGCCATCTGGGAACCTCGGAGGACTGAAGCTTTCTTT | few | NA | TRBJ1-1 | TRBV10-3 | 13